This entry lists 32 T cell receptor beta chains sequenced from one sample in a study of T cell changes during pregnancy in multiple sclerosis (dated by TCRdb to the late 2010s). The protocol used for the library was the immunoSEQ multiplex PCR assay. As stored in TCRdb, this immuneACCESS dataset retains in-frame rearrangements with V and J assigned. A fraction of the clones does not appear; measured against another copy, unresolved V genes explain less than half of the discrepancy, and the remainder lacks a known reason. The sample profile shows approximately 60,000 clones; about nine tenths of them were found once. The ten largest make up about 2.7% of the sample. This sample comprised peripheral blood, obtained in the second trimester of pregnancy. The receptors were sampled from a female donor in good health, enrolled as a control in a pregnancy study.

The chain joins TRBV30 to TRBJ1-4; 8 bases align to TRBD1. Germline V gene data show CDR1 as GTSNPN and CDR2 as SVGIG (reference sequence). The CDR3 is 15 residues long. Losses at the gene ends were 0 bases for V and 5 bases for J; bases not matched to a gene: 5. This CDR3 is CAWSVQTGANEKLFF. In DNA form, the CDR3 reads TGTGCCTGGAGTGTACAGACAGGGGCAAATGAAAAACTGTTTTTT.

V is TRBV28 and J is TRBJ2-7; tentatively, D is TRBD1 (5 bases). Germline V CDR1 and CDR2: MDHEN, SYDVKM. V gave up 2 bases and J gave up 3 bases, with 8 bases separating them. The CDR3 covers 13 residues. The CDR3 nucleotides are TGTGCCAGCAGTTTAGGGGCTAGCTACGAGCAGTACTTC. Residues: CASSLGASYEQYF.

The chain employs TRBV5-8 and TRBJ1-1; no clear D gene. Trimming removed 1 base at V and 3 bases at J, with 10 bases between. The CDR3 sequence is 14 residues long. Germline CDR1 reads SGHTS; CDR2 reads YDEGEE. The CDR3 nucleotides are TGTGCCAGCAGCTTGTCACCGGGGTACACTGAAGCTTTCTTT. This gives the protein CASSLSPGYTEAFF.

The chain has TRBV28 and TRBJ2-7; TRBD1 matches 8 bases. The CDR3 consists of 18 residues. Germline lookup yields CDR1 MDHEN and CDR2 SYDVKM. After removal of 6 bases from V and 2 bases from J, the junction contained 18 bases not matched to a gene. CDR3 amino acids: CASSAGTGLAALTYEQYF. The CDR3 DNA reads as TGTGCCAGCAGCGCCGGGACAGGTTTGGCCGCCTTAACCTACGAGCAGTACTTC.

The chain carries TRBV11-3 and TRBJ2-5; D is unresolved. The CDR3 totals 12 residues. CDR1 and CDR2 from the germline V gene are SGHNT and YENEEA. V lost 0 bases, J lost 4 bases, and 3 bases lay in between. In DNA, the CDR3 is TGTGCCAGCAGCTTAGACCGAGAGACCCAGTACTTC. This sequence encodes CASSLDRETQYF.

The chain links TRBV29-1 to TRBJ2-7; D is uncertain. This CDR3 has 14 residues. The V gene lost 4 bases and the J gene lost 2 bases, with 15 bases spanning the gap. From germline, CDR1 is SQVTM and CDR2 ANQGSEA. Written as DNA, the CDR3 is TGCAGCGTTGCTACACTGACTTTTACCTACGAGCAGTACTTC. This codes for CSVATLTFTYEQYF.

This clone showed up just once. Different DNA sequences within this sample yield the same CDR3. The genes are TRBV18 and TRBJ2-7; 10 bases are a match to TRBD1. The V segment lost 3 bases and the J segment 5 bases; nucleotides outside the gene matches: 1. Germline V gene lookup returns CDR1 KGHSH and CDR2 LQKENI. The CDR3 loop spans 13 amino acids. CDR3: CASSPGQGNEQYF. The DNA for the CDR3 is TGTGCCAGCTCACCGGGACAGGGGAACGAGCAGTACTTC. Full variable domain (missing parts from reference TRBV18 and TRBJ2-7): NAGVMQNPRHLVRRRGQEARLRCSPMKGHSHVYWYRQLPEEGLKFMVYLQKENIIDESGMPKERFSAEFPKEGPSILRIQQVVRGDSAAYFCASSPGQGNEQYFGPGTRLTVT.

The chain is built from TRBV4-1 and TRBJ1-3; D not certain. Trimming stripped 1 base from V and 4 bases from J, with 14 bases between. The CDR3 has 16 residues. CDR1 is MGHRA and CDR2 is YSYEKL in the germline V gene. CDR3 sequence reads: CASSQGDSLAGNTIYF. The CDR3 DNA sequence: TGCGCCAGCAGCCAAGGGGATAGCCTAGCCGGAAACACCATATATTTT.

DNA of the CDR3: TGTGCCAGCAACAACCGGGACTCCGGGGAGACCCAGTACTTC. Translated, it gives CASNNRDSGETQYF. The chain uses TRBV5-4 and TRBJ2-5; D may be TRBD2 (6 bases). The CDR3 totals 14 residues. V lost 6 bases and J 5 bases, leaving 17 bases between the germline ends. Germline CDR1 SGHNT, CDR2 YYREEE (reference sequence). Using reference TRBV5-4 and TRBJ2-5 for the parts outside the CDR3, the full variable domain is ETGVTQSPTHLIKTRGQQVTLRCSSQSGHNTVSWYQQALGQGPQFIFQYYREEENGRGNFPPRFSGLQFPNYSSELNVNALELDDSALYLCASNNRDSGETQYFGPGTRLLVL.

The chain has TRBV7-3 and TRBJ2-3; possible D gene TRBD2, 6 bases. V lost 2 bases and J 5 bases, leaving 11 bases between the germline ends. The CDR3 is 14 residues long. Germline V gives CDR1 SGHTA, CDR2 FQGTGA. CDR3 coding DNA: TGTGCCAGCAGCTTAGGAGGGAGTAAAGATACGCAGTATTTT. Translating gives CASSLGGSKDTQYF.

The CDR3 sequence is CASSPGQNSNQPQHF. The CDR3 DNA is TGTGCCAGCAGCCCGGGACAGAATAGCAATCAGCCCCAGCATTTT. The rearrangement joins TRBV2 to TRBJ1-5, with 7 bases matching TRBD1. The germline gives CDR1 SNHLY, CDR2 FYNNEI. V lost 6 bases and J lost 0; bases outside the gene matches: 5. The CDR3 covers 15 residues.

This CDR3 is CASSLDSTNIQYF. The CDR3 nucleotides are TGCGCCAGCAGCCTTGATTCTACAAACATTCAGTACTTC. This chain connects TRBV4-1 to TRBJ2-4; D remains unclear. CDR1 and CDR2 from the germline V gene are MGHRA and YSYEKL. The CDR3 spans 13 residues. The V end was cut by 4 bases, the J end by 6 bases, with 10 bases between.

The V gene is TRBV14, the J gene TRBJ2-7, with TRBD1 matching over 9 bases. Trimming took 2 bases from V and 5 from J; bases not matched to a gene: 7. The CDR3 spans 15 residues. CDR1 is SGHDN, CDR2 FVKESK, per germline. The CDR3 region is CASSQWDRVPDEQYF. The CDR3 DNA follows: TGTGCCAGCAGCCAATGGGACAGGGTGCCTGACGAGCAGTACTTC.

This clone is a singleton in its sample. The V gene is TRBV7-2, the J gene TRBJ2-7; TRBD2 might be the D (5 bases). Trimming removed 5 bases from V and 8 bases from J, with 13 bases in between. Germline CDR1 and CDR2: SGHTA and FQGNSA. The CDR3 spans 12 residues. CDR3 sequence: CASSPRTPQQYF. In DNA form, the CDR3 reads TGTGCCAGCAGCCCAAGGACTCCGCAGCAGTACTTC.

The chain recombines TRBV23-1 with TRBJ2-7, with a weak D call TRBD2 (5 bases). TRBV23-1 is classed as an ORF, of uncertain function. The V and J ends lost 3 bases and 2 bases respectively, with 11 bases between them. The CDR3 is 14 residues long. The CDR3, as DNA: TGCGCCAGCAGTCAGAAGAGGGCCCCCTACGAGCAGTACTTC. Translation gives CASSQKRAPYEQYF.

This rearrangement joins TRBV5-1 to TRBJ1-2; 7 bases match TRBD1. CDR1 and CDR2 (germline): SGHRS, YFSETQ. CDR3 length equals 15 residues. The V gene end was trimmed by 5 bases and the J gene end by 6 bases; junction bases not matched to a gene: 13. The CDR3 nucleotides read TGCGCCAGCAGACTGTCCCCTACAGGGGTGGATGGCTACACCTTC. Amino acid sequence: CASRLSPTGVDGYTF.

The rearrangement uses TRBV5-6 and TRBJ2-7; 9 bases map to TRBD1. V trimming: 1 base; J trimming: 7 bases; junction bases outside the gene matches: 15. Germline V lookup: CDR1 SGHDT, CDR2 YYEEEE. The CDR3 runs 17 residues. The CDR3 DNA follows: TGTGCCAGCAGCTTGCGGAAAGCCGGGACAGGGCTGTGGGAGCAGTACTTC. Protein: CASSLRKAGTGLWEQYF.

This clone was recorded once. The chain joins TRBV15 to TRBJ2-7; a possible D gene is TRBD1 (6 bases). V was shortened by 2 bases and J by 6 bases, with 8 bases between the two germline ends. There are 12 residues in the CDR3. Germline CDR1 reads LNHNV; CDR2 reads YYDKDF (reference sequence). The chain's CDR3 is CATSRTGFEQYF. In DNA, the CDR3 is TGTGCCACCAGCAGAACAGGGTTCGAGCAGTACTTC.

This chain connects TRBV28 to TRBJ2-7; D is possibly TRBD2 (5 bases). Trimming pared 7 bases from V and 1 base from J, leaving 11 bases between. Germline V CDR1 and CDR2: MDHEN, SYDVKM. The CDR3 totals 13 residues. The CDR3, as DNA: TGTGCCAGCATGACTGGCGGGTCCTACGAGCAGTACTTC. Protein: CASMTGGSYEQYF.

The chain has TRBV20-1 and TRBJ1-2, with 7 bases fitting TRBD1. The CDR3 is 11 residues long. Unmatched junction bases numbered 5, after V lost 5 bases and J lost 8 bases. Germline V gene sequence: CDR1 DFQATT, CDR2 SNEGSKA (reference sequence). The CDR3 bases are TGCAGTGCTTTCCTCAGGGGGGGCTACACCTTC. This sequence encodes CSAFLRGGYTF.

The chain couples TRBV27 to TRBJ1-1, with D possibly TRBD1 on 5 matching bases. The length of the CDR3 is 15 residues. Germline V gene sequence: CDR1 MNHEY, CDR2 SMNVEV (reference sequence). V was clipped by 6 bases and J by 5 bases, with 19 bases between them. CDR3 protein: CASSPGGVRGTEAFF. The DNA of the CDR3 is TGTGCCAGCAGCCCGGGGGGGGTTAGAGGGACTGAAGCTTTCTTT.

This chain joins TRBV11-3 and TRBJ1-1; D unresolved. Germline V gives CDR1 SGHNT, CDR2 YENEEA. This CDR3 contains 13 residues. The V end lost 2 bases, the J end lost 1 base, and 5 bases lay between the germline ends. The CDR3 here is CASSLRENTEAFF. CDR3 coding DNA: TGTGCCAGCAGCTTAAGAGAGAACACTGAAGCTTTCTTT.

This chain connects TRBV4-2 to TRBJ1-2; D unclear. Germline assignment: CDR1 LGHNA and CDR2 YNFKEQ. The CDR3 loop spans 14 amino acids. V lost 4 bases and J lost 4, with 13 bases in between. In DNA form, the CDR3 reads TGTGCCAGCAGCCCTGACTCCGTTGGCTATGGCTACACCTTC. This translates into CASSPDSVGYGYTF.

The gene calls are TRBV6-5 and TRBJ1-2; D is unresolved. CDR1 is MNHEY, CDR2 SVGAGI, per germline. V shed 0 bases and J shed 2 bases, with 13 bases lying between them. The CDR3 contains 16 residues. This chain's CDR3 is CASSYSLHPGNYGYTF. CDR3 DNA: TGTGCCAGCAGTTACTCGCTTCATCCCGGGAACTATGGCTACACCTTC.

This chain joins TRBV9 and TRBJ1-2; 7 nucleotides agree with TRBD1. The CDR3 spans 13 residues. Germline-derived CDR1 and CDR2 are SGDLS and YYNGEE. Germline trimming cut 5 bases from V and 6 bases from J; bases unmatched to any gene: 7. The DNA of the CDR3 is TGTGCCAGCAGAGATAGGGGGCCCCATGGCTACACCTTC. This codes for CASRDRGPHGYTF.

The chain carries TRBV7-9 and TRBJ1-1; D gene uncertain. The CDR3 contains 14 residues. The germline V gene encodes CDR1 SEHNR and CDR2 FQNEAQ (reference sequence). V was trimmed by 5 bases and J by 10 bases, leaving 20 bases between them. In nucleotides, the CDR3 is TGTGCCAGCAGCCCCGGGTCAACCTGGGAGCGAGCTTTCTTT. Translating it yields CASSPGSTWERAFF.

This chain uses TRBV9 with TRBJ1-2, with 8 bases fitting TRBD1. The ends lost 4 bases at V and 0 bases at J; junction bases unmatched: 8. Germline V gene sequence: CDR1 SGDLS, CDR2 YYNGEE. The CDR3 is 16 amino acids. The CDR3 sequence is CASSPRTGTTNYGYTF. In DNA, the CDR3 is TGTGCCAGCAGCCCTCGGACAGGGACGACTAACTATGGCTACACCTTC.

CDR3 residues: CASRPVTSGKYQETQYF. The CDR3 DNA follows: TGCGCCAGCAGACCCGTGACTAGCGGCAAGTACCAAGAGACCCAGTACTTC. The chain combines TRBV10-1 with TRBJ2-5, with 9 bases matching TRBD2. The CDR3 spans 17 residues. CDR1 and CDR2 (germline): WNHNN, SYGVQD (reference sequence). Trimming removed 6 bases from V and 0 bases from J; junction bases left unmatched: 11.

The chain has TRBV28 and TRBJ2-7; a possible D gene is TRBD2 (6 bases). The germline V gene has CDR1 MDHEN and CDR2 SYDVKM. V was pared by 7 bases and J by 5 bases, with 18 bases between. The CDR3 totals 14 residues. Written as DNA, the CDR3 is TGTGCCAGCACCTTCTCTAGCGTTAGGCACGAGCAGTACTTC. This translates into CASTFSSVRHEQYF. Based on the CDR3 plus reference TRBV28 and TRBJ2-7, the full variable domain is DVKVTQSSRYLVKRTGEKVFLECVQDMDHENMFWYRQDPGLGLRLIYFSYDVKMKEKGDIPEGYSVSREKKERFSLILESASTNQTSMYLCASTFSSVRHEQYFGPGTRLTVT.

This chain links TRBV11-2 with TRBJ2-1, with 9 bases lining up with TRBD1. CDR1 is SGHAT, CDR2 FQNNGV, per germline. The junction had 5 bases not matched to a gene; V was cut back by 2 bases and J by 6 bases. The CDR3 runs to 15 residues. The CDR3 region is CASSLRQGGRNEQFF. The CDR3 DNA reads as TGTGCCAGCAGCTTAAGACAGGGGGGGCGCAATGAGCAGTTCTTC.

The rearrangement uses TRBV5-8 and TRBJ1-1, with D possibly matching TRBD1 (5 bases). The CDR3 totals 14 residues. From germline, CDR1 is SGHTS and CDR2 YDEGEE. The V and J ends lost 1 base and 3 bases respectively, with 10 bases between them. CDR3 sequence: CASSLSGGYTEAFF. In DNA form, the CDR3 reads TGTGCCAGCAGCTTGAGCGGGGGATACACTGAAGCTTTCTTT.

V is TRBV6-5 and J is TRBJ2-1, with TRBD1 matching over 9 bases. The junction had 13 bases not matched to a gene; V was cut back by 9 bases and J by 7 bases. The CDR3 runs to 15 residues. Germline V lookup: CDR1 MNHEY, CDR2 SVGAGI. The CDR3, as DNA: TGTGCCAGTCGAGCCGTTGTACAGGGGGCAAATGAGCAGTTCTTC. As protein: CASRAVVQGANEQFF.